The 19 T cell receptor beta chains listed next were all sequenced from one sample in a study of blood T cell repertoires in COVID-19. TCRdb's copy holds only in-frame clones and misses some; the assay was immunoSEQ multiplex PCR. This repertoire shows about 280,000 clones, about four fifths found once; its top ten account for 4.5% to 6%. The sample taken for sequencing was PBMCs or T cells enriched from blood (not recorded which). These receptors all come from a middle-aged man who had been exposed to COVID-19.

The chain couples TRBV19 to TRBJ2-5; 8 nucleotides line up with TRBD1. V shed 10 bases, J shed 5 bases, and the junction held 15 bases outside the gene matches. Germline lookup yields CDR1 LNHDA and CDR2 SQIVND (reference sequence). This CDR3 spans 15 amino acids. The chain's CDR3 is CATQGMGQADETQYF. In nucleotides, the CDR3 is TGTGCCACCCAGGGGATGGGACAGGCGGACGAGACCCAGTACTTC.

The chain recombines TRBV6-4 with TRBJ1-6; no definite D call. The germline CDR1 and CDR2 sequences are MRHNA and SNTAGT. The CDR3 runs 13 residues. V lost 3 bases, J lost 7 bases, and 7 bases lay in between. CDR3 coding DNA: TGTGCCAGCAGTGAGTTCAGAAATTCACCCCTCCACTTT. Translation: CASSEFRNSPLHF.

The V gene is TRBV18, the J gene TRBJ2-3; D is perhaps TRBD1 (5 bases). Germline-derived CDR1 and CDR2 are KGHSH and LQKENI. Trimming stripped 3 bases from V and 14 bases from J, with 15 bases between. CDR3 length equals 12 residues. The CDR3 DNA follows: TGTGCCAGCTCACCCCAGACAGAACTATGGTATTTT. Translating it yields CASSPQTELWYF.

This clone was observed a handful of times. J is TRBJ1-3 and V is TRBV29-1; possibly TRBD1 for D (5 bases). The germline V gene encodes CDR1 SQVTM and CDR2 ANQGSEA. The CDR3 sequence is 14 residues long. Trimming left V 7 bases short and J 3 bases short, with 16 bases between. CDR3: CSAERGSGGNTIYF. CDR3 nucleotide sequence: TGCAGCGCCGAACGGGGGTCGGGTGGAAACACCATATATTTT.

The rearrangement links TRBV28 to TRBJ1-5; D is unresolved. Trimming pared 7 bases from V and 6 bases from J, leaving 19 bases between. The germline CDR1 and CDR2 sequences are MDHEN and SYDVKM. This CDR3 has 15 residues. The CDR3 spells CASNMSGRWVQPQHF. In nucleotides, the CDR3 is TGTGCCAGCAACATGTCGGGTAGATGGGTTCAGCCCCAGCATTTT. The complete variable domain, with remaining parts taken from reference TRBV28 and TRBJ1-5, reads DVKVTQSSRYLVKRTGEKVFLECVQDMDHENMFWYRQDPGLGLRLIYFSYDVKMKEKGDIPEGYSVSREKKERFSLILESASTNQTSMYLCASNMSGRWVQPQHFGDGTRLSIL.

In nucleotides, the CDR3 is TGTGCCAGCAGACCTAGCGGGGTTTCCTACGAGCAGTACTTC. Amino acid sequence: CASRPSGVSYEQYF. This chain uses TRBV11-3 with TRBJ2-7; TRBD2 agrees at 9 bases. CDR1 is SGHNT, CDR2 YENEEA, per germline. The trim removed 6 bases at V and 1 base at J, leaving 4 bases unmatched. The CDR3 contains 14 residues.

The chain carries TRBV19 and TRBJ1-5; TRBD1 matches 7 bases. This CDR3 comprises 14 residues. V was pared by 5 bases and J by 5 bases, with 6 bases of the junction left unmatched. The germline V gene encodes CDR1 LNHDA and CDR2 SQIVND (reference sequence). The CDR3 DNA follows: TGTGCCAGTAGTCTAAGACAGGGCGATCAGCCCCAGCATTTT. Its translation: CASSLRQGDQPQHF.

The chain recombines TRBV19 with TRBJ1-3, with unresolved D. V lost 4 bases, J lost 4 bases, and 11 bases lay in between. This CDR3 is built from 14 residues. CDR1 is LNHDA and CDR2 is SQIVND in the germline V gene (reference sequence). The CDR3, as DNA: TGTGCCAGTAGTACCCGCAGCGGGGGAAACACCATATATTTT. Its translation is CASSTRSGGNTIYF.

The chain links TRBV3-1 (or the pseudogene TRBV3-2) to TRBJ2-3, with 8 nucleotides matching TRBD2. The CDR3 consists of 18 residues. Germline V gene lookup returns CDR1 LGHDT and CDR2 YNNKEL (reference sequence). The junction had 16 bases not matched to a gene; V was cut back by 4 bases and J by 4 bases. DNA for the CDR3: TGTGCCAGCAGCCCCGTGCTTGCGGGAGGCAGTCCCGCAGATACGCAGTATTTT. Its translation: CASSPVLAGGSPADTQYF.

The chain links TRBV11-2 to TRBJ2-7; 7 positions match TRBD2. Germline values: CDR1 SGHAT, CDR2 FQNNGV. V shed 5 bases, J shed 1 base, and the junction held 5 bases outside the gene matches. The CDR3 loop spans 14 amino acids. This chain's CDR3 is CASSPSGTSYEQYF. CDR3 nucleotides: TGTGCCAGCAGCCCGAGCGGGACTTCCTACGAGCAGTACTTC.

The chain is built from TRBV6-1 and TRBJ1-5; 7 positions match TRBD1. The CDR3 has 13 amino acids. V was pared by 10 bases and J by 1 base, with 4 bases of the junction left unmatched. CDR1 and CDR2 from the germline V gene are MNHNS and SASEGT. The CDR3 loop is CATARGSNQPQHF. The DNA of the CDR3 is TGTGCCACAGCCAGGGGGAGCAATCAGCCCCAGCATTTT.

V and J are TRBV5-1 and TRBJ2-7; D is unclear. This CDR3 is built from 14 residues. Germline-derived CDR1 and CDR2 are SGHRS and YFSETQ. Trimming cost V 4 bases and J 2 bases, with 13 bases left between them. For the CDR3, the DNA is TGCGCCAGCAGCCCCGGGTCCCCACCCTACGAGCAGTACTTC. Protein: CASSPGSPPYEQYF.

The chain joins TRBV11-2 to TRBJ2-3, with 9 bases that match TRBD2. The CDR3 runs to 15 residues. J was trimmed by 6 bases and V by 5 bases; bases with no gene match: 9. Germline V lookup: CDR1 SGHAT, CDR2 FQNNGV. The CDR3: CASSVSGRVVDTQYF. CDR3 nucleotide sequence: TGTGCCAGCAGCGTTAGCGGGAGAGTTGTGGATACGCAGTATTTT.

The V call is TRBV18, the J call TRBJ2-3; D not resolved. V shed 3 bases and J shed 1 base, with 14 bases lying between them. From germline, CDR1 is KGHSH and CDR2 LQKENI. CDR3 length: 16 residues. The CDR3 here is CASSPSPGFGTDTQYF. DNA for the CDR3: TGTGCCAGCTCACCTTCGCCGGGTTTCGGCACAGATACGCAGTATTTT.

The chain combines TRBV14 with TRBJ1-1; 7 nucleotides agree with TRBD1. Per germline, CDR1 SGHDN and CDR2 FVKESK. There are 20 residues in the CDR3. Unmatched junction bases numbered 18, after V lost 2 bases and J lost 0 bases. The chain's CDR3 is CASSQIFPTQGGRMNTEAFF. In DNA form, the CDR3 reads TGTGCCAGCAGCCAAATCTTCCCCACGCAGGGGGGCAGAATGAACACTGAAGCTTTCTTT.

This sequence joins TRBV23-1 and TRBJ2-7; D gene ambiguous. TRBV23-1 carries the ORF label, with uncertain function. Deletions cut 4 bases from V and 5 bases from J, with 27 bases between. The CDR3 length is 18 residues. The CDR3: CASSRLNEIRSWVHEQYF. CDR3 DNA: TGCGCCAGCAGTCGTCTTAATGAGATTCGGAGTTGGGTCCACGAGCAGTACTTC.

The rearrangement uses TRBV9 and TRBJ2-1; 13 positions agree with TRBD2. The CDR3 extends over 19 amino acids. V lost 4 bases and J lost 6; bases outside the gene matches: 16. Germline CDR1 SGDLS, CDR2 YYNGEE. The CDR3 here is CASSPPGQGLAGRINEQFF. The CDR3 bases are TGTGCCAGCAGCCCCCCGGGACAGGGACTAGCGGGAAGAATCAATGAGCAGTTCTTC.

The chain links TRBV15 to TRBJ1-2, with 8 nucleotides matching TRBD1. V trimming: 1 base; J trimming: 4 bases; junction bases outside the gene matches: 14. This CDR3 region has 18 residues. Per the germline V gene, CDR1 is LNHNV and CDR2 is YYDKDF (reference sequence). In DNA form, the CDR3 reads TGTGCCACCAGCAGAGGGGGGCAGGGGGCGGGTTATGGCTATGGCTACACCTTC. The encoded protein is CATSRGGQGAGYGYGYTF.

The chain is built from TRBV7-6 and TRBJ2-3, with D possibly TRBD2 on 5 matching bases. There are 15 residues in the CDR3. V was shortened by 7 bases and J by 4 bases, with 18 bases between the two germline ends. From germline, CDR1 is SGHVS and CDR2 FNYEAQ. Here the CDR3 reads CASTPGILVPDTQYF. For the CDR3, the DNA is TGTGCCAGCACCCCCGGGATACTTGTACCAGATACGCAGTATTTT.